This T cell receptor (beta chain) is drawn from a study of blood T cell repertoires in COVID-19. Patients at the Seattle site were enrolled during active infection and followed longitudinally. Assay used: immunoSEQ multiplex PCR; TCRdb lists only in-frame clones, some missing. The sample lists 200,000 to 250,000 clones, approximately 90% occurring once. The CDR3 covers 13 residues. Germline V gene lookup returns CDR1 MNHEY and CDR2 SVGAGI. The V gene lost 2 bases and the J gene lost 5 bases, with 10 bases spanning the gap. This clone was detected only once. This clonotype originated in a man aged 60 to 69 with COVID-19, enrolled during active disease. The chain links TRBV6-5 to TRBJ2-7; D possibly corresponds to TRBD1 (5 bases). Source material: peripheral blood. This CDR3 reads CASSYSTGHEQYF. CDR3 DNA sequence: TGTGCCAGCAGTTACAGCACAGGCCACGAGCAGTACTTC.